A single sample gave rise to the 6 T cell receptor beta chains below, sequenced in a study of T cell repertoires in cytomegalovirus infection. TCRdb independently ran MiXCR on the reads; one entry per CDR3 protein. Of 900,000 to 950,000 distinct CDR3 sequences in the sample, roughly 31% were seen once. Their cognate antigens are unknown. The specimen comprised cultured CD8+ T cells from PBMCs, sampled from culture after CMV antigen stimulation. The receptors were sampled from a human donor in good health (CMV status not recorded). Some clones in this sample may be carry-over from other donors' samples.

The rearrangement links TRBV24-1 to TRBJ1-1; D is undetermined. The germline CDR1 and CDR2 sequences are KGHDR and SFDVKD. This CDR3 has 13 amino acids. Trimming took off 3 bases at V and 1 base at J, with 5 bases between the two ends. The CDR3 coding sequence is TGTGCCACCAGTGATCCCCGGAACACTGAAGCTTTCTTT. It encodes CATSDPRNTEAFF.

This clonotype was picked up a small number of times. CDR3 coding DNA: TGTGCCAGCAGTTGGGGTGTTGACTATGGCTACACCTTC. Amino acids: CASSWGVDYGYTF. This chain uses TRBV6-5 with TRBJ1-2; no clear D gene. The CDR3 covers 13 residues. Trimming stripped 4 bases from V and 3 bases from J, with 9 bases between. Germline loops: CDR1 MNHEY, CDR2 SVGAGI.

This clonotype showed up many times. The chain uses TRBV7-2 and TRBJ2-1; TRBD2 might be the D (5 bases). The V and J ends lost 4 bases and 8 bases respectively, with 18 bases between them. The germline V gene encodes CDR1 SGHTA and CDR2 FQGNSA. This CDR3 has 15 amino acids. The CDR3 here is CASSSDFGTSDEQFF. The CDR3 nucleotides are TGTGCCAGCAGCTCGGACTTTGGCACATCCGATGAGCAGTTCTTC.

This clonotype was picked up many times. The chain is built from TRBV19 and TRBJ1-1; no reliable D call. CDR1 is LNHDA and CDR2 is SQIVND in the germline V gene (reference sequence). The CDR3 loop spans 16 amino acids. Trimming took 1 base from V and 1 from J, leaving 13 bases between them. CDR3 bases: TGTGCCAGTAGTATAGTTCACAGTCCGGGGAACACTGAAGCTTTCTTT. Encoded protein: CASSIVHSPGNTEAFF.

The chain joins TRBV25-1 to TRBJ2-5; TRBD1 or TRBD2 may be the D gene (6 bases each). There are 12 residues in the CDR3. Germline V gene data show CDR1 as MGHDK and CDR2 as SYGVNS. Trimming removed 8 bases at V and 4 bases at J, with 11 bases between. The CDR3 protein is CASGGPRETQYF. The DNA for the CDR3 is TGTGCCAGCGGGGGGCCTCGAGAGACCCAGTACTTC.

This clonotype was seen a few times. The CDR3 protein is CASSQEQAGHSNQPQHF. CDR3 DNA: TGCGCCAGCAGCCAAGAGCAGGCAGGACATAGCAATCAGCCCCAGCATTTT. V usage is TRBV4-1 and J usage is TRBJ1-5; D possibly corresponds to TRBD1 (5 bases). V lost 0 bases and J 0 bases, leaving 12 bases between the germline ends. The CDR3 covers 17 residues. In germline, CDR1 is MGHRA, CDR2 YSYEKL.